These 8 T cell receptor beta chains were all obtained from the same sample, sequenced in a study of cytomegalovirus exposure and HLA in healthy donors. The PCR employed 60 Vbeta primers together with 13 Jbeta primers. Method: immunoSEQ multiplex PCR; TCRdb's copy keeps in-frame clones and lacks some. This table has under 150,000 clones, 70% to 80% appearing once. The sample was PBMCs. The source is a female donor in good health and CMV-seronegative.

The chain uses TRBV30 and TRBJ1-2, with D maybe TRBD1 (6 bases). In germline, CDR1 is GTSNPN, CDR2 SVGIG (reference sequence). V shed 0 bases and J shed 4 bases, with 12 bases lying between them. There are 14 residues in the CDR3. As DNA, the CDR3 is TGTGCCTGGAGTGTACCAGCAGGGGCCTATGGCTACACCTTC. Translating gives CAWSVPAGAYGYTF. The variable domain in full, completed from reference TRBV30 and TRBJ1-2, reads SQTIHQWPATLVQPVGSPLSLECTVEGTSNPNLYWYRQAAGRGLQLLFYSVGIGQISSEVPQNLSASRPQDRQFILSSKKLLLSDSGFYLCAWSVPAGAYGYTFGSGTRLTVV.

The rearrangement links TRBV7-2 to TRBJ2-7; D unclear. This CDR3 contains 14 residues. Trimming removed 1 base from V and 4 bases from J, with 11 bases in between. Germline-derived CDR1 and CDR2 are SGHTA and FQGNSA. CDR3 DNA: TGTGCCAGCAGCTTAGGAGCGAACCGATACGAGCAGTACTTC. Translating it yields CASSLGANRYEQYF.

This chain uses TRBV4-3 with TRBJ2-3; 11 bases are a match to TRBD2. CDR1 and CDR2 from the germline V gene are LGHNA and YSLEER. The V gene end was trimmed by 0 bases and the J gene end by 0 bases; junction bases not matched to a gene: 5. This CDR3 is built from 18 residues. The CDR3 DNA follows: TGCGCCAGCAGCCAAGAGACTAGCGGGGACCCTAGCACAGATACGCAGTATTTT. It translates to CASSQETSGDPSTDTQYF.

The genes are TRBV19 and TRBJ2-2; 7 positions agree with TRBD1. This CDR3 comprises 15 residues. Germline V gene data show CDR1 as LNHDA and CDR2 as SQIVND (reference sequence). V lost 6 bases and J lost 4; bases outside the gene matches: 8. The CDR3 sequence: CASSKGQTSTGELFF. CDR3 sequence (DNA): TGTGCCAGTAGCAAGGGACAGACATCCACCGGGGAGCTGTTTTTT. The variable domain in full, completed from reference TRBV19 and TRBJ2-2, reads DGGITQSPKYLFRKEGQNVTLSCEQNLNHDAMYWYRQDPGQGLRLIYYSQIVNDFQKGDIAEGYSVSREKKESFPLTVTSAQKNPTAFYLCASSKGQTSTGELFFGEGSRLTVL.

This chain links TRBV25-1 with TRBJ2-2; 7 positions match TRBD1. Germline CDR1 is MGHDK and CDR2 is SYGVNS. J was trimmed by 2 bases and V by 3 bases; bases with no gene match: 3. The length of the CDR3 is 15 residues. The CDR3 DNA reads TGTGCCAGCAGTGATCGGGACAGTAACACCGGGGAGCTGTTTTTT. Amino acid sequence: CASSDRDSNTGELFF.

The rearrangement uses TRBV5-1 and TRBJ2-5, with D possibly being TRBD2 (6 bases). V gave up 2 bases and J gave up 2 bases, with 10 bases separating them. Germline V gene lookup returns CDR1 SGHRS and CDR2 YFSETQ. This CDR3 comprises 14 residues. The CDR3 protein is CASSLGTLQETQYF. In DNA form, the CDR3 reads TGCGCCAGCAGCTTAGGGACTTTACAAGAGACCCAGTACTTC.

The chain joins TRBV9 to TRBJ1-2; possible D gene TRBD1, 5 bases. CDR3 length: 13 amino acids. V lost 6 bases to trimming and J lost 4 bases, with 13 bases between them. Germline V gives CDR1 SGDLS, CDR2 YYNGEE. CDR3 in amino acids: CASTSGTIYGYTF. In nucleotides, the CDR3 is TGTGCCAGCACCTCAGGGACTATCTATGGCTACACCTTC.

This chain uses TRBV7-2 with TRBJ2-2, with 8 nucleotides matching TRBD2. With 6 bases clipped from V and 5 bases from J, the junction kept 8 bases outside the gene matches. This CDR3 is 15 amino acids long. Germline lookup yields CDR1 SGHTA and CDR2 FQGNSA. As DNA, the CDR3 is TGTGCCAGCAGTCTCGGGGGGGCGGGGACCGGGGAGCTGTTTTTT. It codes for CASSLGGAGTGELFF.